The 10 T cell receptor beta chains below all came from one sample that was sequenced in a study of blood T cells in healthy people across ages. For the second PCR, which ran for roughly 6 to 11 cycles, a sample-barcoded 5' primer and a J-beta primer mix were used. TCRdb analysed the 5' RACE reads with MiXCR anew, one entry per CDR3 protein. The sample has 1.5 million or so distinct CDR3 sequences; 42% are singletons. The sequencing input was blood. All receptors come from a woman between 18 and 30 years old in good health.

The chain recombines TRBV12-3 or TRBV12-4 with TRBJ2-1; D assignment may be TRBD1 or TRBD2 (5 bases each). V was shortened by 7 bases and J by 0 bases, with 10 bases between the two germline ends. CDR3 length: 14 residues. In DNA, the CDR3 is TGTGCCAGCACCCGGGGCCGCTCCTACAATGAGCAGTTCTTC. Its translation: CASTRGRSYNEQFF.

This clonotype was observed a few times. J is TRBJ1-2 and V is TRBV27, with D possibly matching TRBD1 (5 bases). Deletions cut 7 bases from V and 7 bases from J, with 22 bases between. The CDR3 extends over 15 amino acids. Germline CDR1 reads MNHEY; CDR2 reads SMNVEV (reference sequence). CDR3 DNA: TGTGCCAGCACCCCCTACTTCAGGGCACAAGGTGGCTACACCTTC. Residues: CASTPYFRAQGGYTF.

The CDR3 here is CASSLGTKPASTDTQYF. The DNA of the CDR3 is TGCGCCAGCAGCTTGGGGACTAAACCGGCCAGCACAGATACGCAGTATTTT. V is TRBV5-1 and J is TRBJ2-3; the D gene is possibly TRBD2 (6 bases). This CDR3 has 17 residues. CDR1 is SGHRS, CDR2 YFSETQ, per germline. Trimming stripped 0 bases from V and 0 bases from J, with 14 bases between. The full variable domain, with the rest looked up from reference TRBV5-1 and TRBJ2-3, is KAGVTQTPRYLIKTRGQQVTLSCSPISGHRSVSWYQQTPGQGLQFLFEYFSETQRNKGNFPGRFSGRQFSNSRSEMNVSTLELGDSALYLCASSLGTKPASTDTQYFGPGTRLTVL.

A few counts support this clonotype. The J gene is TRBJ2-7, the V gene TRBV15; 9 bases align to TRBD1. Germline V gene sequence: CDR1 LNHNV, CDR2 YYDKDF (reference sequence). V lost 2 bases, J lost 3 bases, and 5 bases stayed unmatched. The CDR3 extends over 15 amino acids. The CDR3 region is CATSRPPGQGYEQYF. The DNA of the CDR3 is TGTGCCACCAGCAGACCCCCGGGACAGGGCTACGAGCAGTACTTC.

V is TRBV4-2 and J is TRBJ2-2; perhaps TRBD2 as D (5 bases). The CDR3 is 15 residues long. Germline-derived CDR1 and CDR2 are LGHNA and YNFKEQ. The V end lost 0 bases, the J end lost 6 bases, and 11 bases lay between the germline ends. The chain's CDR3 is CASSQDRRGAGELFF. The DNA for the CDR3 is TGTGCCAGCAGCCAAGATCGCCGGGGTGCCGGGGAGCTGTTTTTT.

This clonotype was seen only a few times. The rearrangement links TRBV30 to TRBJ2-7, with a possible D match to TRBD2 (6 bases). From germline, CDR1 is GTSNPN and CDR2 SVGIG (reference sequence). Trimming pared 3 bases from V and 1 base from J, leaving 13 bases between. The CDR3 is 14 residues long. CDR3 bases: TGTGCCTGGAGGAAAGCTAGCGTTTCCTACGAGCAGTACTTC. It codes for CAWRKASVSYEQYF.

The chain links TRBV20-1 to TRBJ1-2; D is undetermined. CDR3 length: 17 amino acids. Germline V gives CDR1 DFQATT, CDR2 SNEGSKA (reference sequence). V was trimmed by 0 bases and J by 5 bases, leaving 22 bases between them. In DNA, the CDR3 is TGCAGTGCTAGAGATCGGGAAGGCGGGGTTACCCAGTATGGCTACACCTTC. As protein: CSARDREGGVTQYGYTF.

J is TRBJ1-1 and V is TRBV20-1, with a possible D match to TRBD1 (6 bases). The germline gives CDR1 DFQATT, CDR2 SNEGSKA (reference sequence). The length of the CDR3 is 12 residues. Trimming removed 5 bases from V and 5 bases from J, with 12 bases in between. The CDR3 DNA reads TGCAGTGCTGACCCTCAGGGGACTGAAGCTTTCTTT. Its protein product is CSADPQGTEAFF.

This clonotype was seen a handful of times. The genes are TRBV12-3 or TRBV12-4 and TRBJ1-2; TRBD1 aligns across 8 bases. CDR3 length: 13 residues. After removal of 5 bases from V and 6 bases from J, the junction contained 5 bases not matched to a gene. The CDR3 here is CASSATRGHGYTF. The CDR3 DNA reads TGTGCCAGCAGTGCAACCAGGGGGCATGGCTACACCTTC.

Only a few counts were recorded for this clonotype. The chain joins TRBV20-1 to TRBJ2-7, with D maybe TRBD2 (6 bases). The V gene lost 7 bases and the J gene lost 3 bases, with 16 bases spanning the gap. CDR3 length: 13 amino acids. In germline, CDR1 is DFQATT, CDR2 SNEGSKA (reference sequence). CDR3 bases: TGCAGTGGGGTAGCGGCCCAGTACTACGAGCAGTACTTC. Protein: CSGVAAQYYEQYF.